This T cell receptor beta chain was sequenced during a study of control samples from healthy donors and cancer patients (dated by TCRdb to about 2020). At the junction V is shortened by 2 bases and J by 5 bases; bases outside the gene matches: 5. From the cysteine up to the phenylalanine, the CDR3 has a length of 15 residues. The kept DNA is CDR3 alone, 45 bases in frame from the first base. The germline V gene specifies MNHNS as CDR1 and SASEGT as CDR2. Comment on this clone: Its specific antigen is unknown. Per-base quality was not reported, and no clone a single base away is much larger than it.

Receptors were amplified or captured by the immunoSEQ multiplex PCR assay. The clones in this table, taken by TCRdb from immuneACCESS, are in-frame only. Not every clone is retained; where verified, under half of the shortfall comes from an unresolved V gene, and the cause of the rest is unknown. A total of 150,000 to 200,000 clones appear in this sample, roughly 94% of them only once. The biggest ten clones account for 8.5% of the sample. The sequence was obtained from a middle-aged woman in good health. The specimen sequenced was blood. The chain couples TRBV6-1 to TRBJ1-4, with TRBD1 identical over 7 junction bases. The CDR3 loop reads CASSESGRGNEKLFF. The nucleotide sequence is given as TGTGCCAGCAGTGAAAGCGGCAGGGGGAATGAAAAACTGTTTTTT.